Each of the 9 T cell receptor beta chains below was sequenced from the same sample in a study of blood T cell repertoires in COVID-19. Sequencing was performed with immunoSEQ multiplex PCR; in TCRdb, only in-frame clones are kept and a portion is missing. The sample includes around 300,000 clones, approximately 83% of them seen just once. The sequencing input was peripheral blood. All receptors come from a woman aged 30 to 39 who had recovered from COVID-19.

The chain recombines TRBV6-5 with TRBJ1-2; D is ambiguous. V was pared by 2 bases and J by 6 bases, with 13 bases between. This CDR3 contains 14 residues. Looked up from germline, CDR1 is MNHEY and CDR2 is SVGAGI. In DNA, the CDR3 is TGTGCCAGCAGTTACGCCTATCTTGCGGATGGCTACACCTTC. It translates to CASSYAYLADGYTF.

The V call is TRBV10-2, the J call TRBJ1-1, with 7 bases fitting TRBD1. With V trimmed by 8 bases and J by 5 bases, 11 bases remained unmatched. CDR1 and CDR2 from the germline V gene are WSHSY and SAAADI. The CDR3 is 14 residues long. For the CDR3, the DNA is TGCGCCAGCCTTGAAAGACAGGGTCGGACTGAAGCTTTCTTT. It yields the protein CASLERQGRTEAFF.

CDR3 DNA sequence: TGTGCCAGCAGCCCCTGGGACAGGGGGGATGAAAAACTGTTTTTT. It translates to CASSPWDRGDEKLFF. The V and J genes are TRBV7-9 and TRBJ1-4; TRBD1 agrees at 11 bases. The V gene end was trimmed by 5 bases and the J gene end by 6 bases; junction bases not matched to a gene: 5. The CDR3 length is 15 residues. Germline V gene lookup returns CDR1 SEHNR and CDR2 FQNEAQ (reference sequence).

This clone was counted only a few times. This chain links TRBV7-2 with TRBJ2-7, with 8 bases aligning to TRBD2. Trimming cost V 2 bases and J 5 bases; bases outside gene matches: 5. CDR1 and CDR2 (germline): SGHTA, FQGNSA. The length of the CDR3 is 14 residues. The chain's CDR3 is CASSLRGTRDEQYF. DNA of the CDR3: TGTGCCAGCAGCTTACGCGGGACTAGGGACGAGCAGTACTTC.

In DNA form, the CDR3 reads TGTGCCAGCTCTCGCTCCAGCGGGAGTAGGACAGATACGCAGTATTTT. It encodes CASSRSSGSRTDTQYF. The chain combines TRBV18 with TRBJ2-3; 8 bases match TRBD2. CDR1 is KGHSH and CDR2 is LQKENI in the germline V gene. Trimming at V came to 6 bases and at J to 3 bases, leaving 11 bases not matched to a gene. The CDR3 is made up of 16 amino acids.

This clone has more than one count but fewer than ten. This chain links TRBV5-5 with TRBJ2-2; 7 bases match TRBD1. The length of the CDR3 is 15 residues. V dropped 3 bases and J dropped 1; count of bases not matched to a gene: 3. The V gene's germline CDR1 is SGHKS and CDR2 YYEKEE (reference sequence). CDR3: CASSSNRGNTGELFF. DNA for the CDR3: TGTGCCAGCAGCTCGAACAGGGGGAACACCGGGGAGCTGTTTTTT.

The rearrangement links TRBV24-1 to TRBJ1-5; D is possibly TRBD1 (6 bases). The germline V and J ends were trimmed by 10 bases and 4 bases, with 13 bases remaining between them. Looked up from germline, CDR1 is KGHDR and CDR2 is SFDVKD. This CDR3 is built from 13 residues. In nucleotides, the CDR3 is TGTGCCACTGGGCAGGGGCCAAATCAGCCCCAGCATTTT. It codes for CATGQGPNQPQHF.

V and J are TRBV6-2 or TRBV6-3 and TRBJ1-3; D is ambiguous. Germline-derived CDR1 and CDR2 are MNHEY and SVGEGT. V was shortened by 2 bases and J by 7 bases, with 15 bases between the two germline ends. The CDR3 contains 15 residues. The CDR3 DNA reads as TGTGCCAGCAGTTACCCTGGGCCGGACTGGAACACCATATATTTT. It is translated as CASSYPGPDWNTIYF.

The V call is TRBV5-4, the J call TRBJ2-1, with a tentative D call TRBD1 (6 bases). Trimming cost V 4 bases and J 2 bases, with 10 bases left between them. CDR3 size: 14 residues. The germline gives CDR1 SGHNT, CDR2 YYREEE (reference sequence). CDR3 nucleotides: TGTGCCAGCAGCCCTCAGGGGACCTACAATGAGCAGTTCTTC. It specifies CASSPQGTYNEQFF.